The 24 T cell receptor beta chains reported below all come from one sample, sequenced in a study of blood T cell repertoires in COVID-19. Sequenced by immunoSEQ multiplex PCR; TCRdb stores in-frame clones only, minus some. Of approximately 150,000 clones in the sample, 88% were seen once. Sequencing was performed on peripheral blood. The receptors come from a man between 60 and 75 years old with active or convalescent COVID-19.

CDR3 sequence: CASSHGADRGHNEQFF. CDR3 in DNA: TGTGCCAGCAGCCATGGGGCGGACAGGGGCCACAATGAGCAGTTCTTC. The chain combines TRBV7-3 with TRBJ2-1; 9 bases align to TRBD1. Germline CDR1 reads SGHTA; CDR2 reads FQGTGA. There are 16 residues in the CDR3. V lost 5 bases to trimming and J lost 5 bases; unmatched junction nucleotides: 10.

This clone was counted a few times. The CDR3 region is CASIQTGARTNEKLFF. Written as DNA, the CDR3 is TGTGCCAGCATACAGACAGGGGCAAGAACTAATGAAAAACTGTTTTTT. The chain combines TRBV25-1 with TRBJ1-4; 8 bases are shared with TRBD1. Per the germline V gene, CDR1 is MGHDK and CDR2 is SYGVNS. J gave up 1 base and V 7 bases, and 8 bases lay outside the gene matches. The CDR3 spans 16 residues. The full variable domain, completed using reference TRBV25-1 and TRBJ1-4, is EADIYQTPRYLVIGTGKKITLECSQTMGHDKMYWYQQDPGMELHLIHYSYGVNSTEKGDLSSESTVSRIRTEHFPLTLESARPSHTSQYLCASIQTGARTNEKLFFGSGTQLSVL.

V usage is TRBV5-5 and J usage is TRBJ1-1; 7 bases agree with TRBD1. J lost 2 bases, V lost 3 bases, and 4 bases had no gene match. Per germline, CDR1 SGHKS and CDR2 YYEKEE (reference sequence). This CDR3 is built from 14 residues. The CDR3 here is CASSSYRGNTEAFF. CDR3 nucleotides: TGTGCCAGCAGCTCATACAGGGGAAACACTGAAGCTTTCTTT.

The gene calls are TRBV6-2 or TRBV6-3 and TRBJ2-7; 9 nucleotides line up with TRBD2. The germline V gene encodes CDR1 MNHEY and CDR2 SVGEGT. Germline trimming cut 0 bases from V and 7 bases from J; bases unmatched to any gene: 10. The CDR3 has 16 residues. CDR3 amino acids: CASSYSGREGRREQYF. CDR3 nucleotide sequence: TGTGCCAGCAGTTACTCTGGGCGGGAGGGCCGACGGGAGCAGTACTTC.

CDR3 sequence (DNA): TGTGCCAGCAGCCCCCCAGGGTACAGGGCAGGGAACACTGAAGCTTTCTTT. This sequence encodes CASSPPGYRAGNTEAFF. V and J are TRBV3-1 (or the pseudogene TRBV3-2) and TRBJ1-1, with D tentatively TRBD1 (6 bases). Germline V gene data show CDR1 as LGHDT and CDR2 as YNNKEL (reference sequence). The CDR3 contains 17 residues. V shed 4 bases and J shed 1 base, with 19 bases lying between them.

The rearrangement joins TRBV11-2 to TRBJ2-7; 13 nucleotides line up with TRBD2. V lost 10 bases, J lost 6 bases, and 18 bases stayed unmatched. The germline CDR1 and CDR2 sequences are SGHAT and FQNNGV. This CDR3 has 17 residues. The chain's CDR3 is CATQLRVWTSGRGEQYF. The CDR3, as DNA: TGTGCCACCCAGCTTAGAGTTTGGACTAGCGGGAGAGGCGAGCAGTACTTC. The variable domain in full, completed from reference TRBV11-2 and TRBJ2-7, reads EAGVAQSPRYKIIEKRQSVAFWCNPISGHATLYWYQQILGQGPKLLIQFQNNGVVDDSQLPKDRFSAERLKGVDSTLKIQPAKLEDSAVYLCATQLRVWTSGRGEQYFGPGTRLTVT.

The chain links TRBV20-1 to TRBJ1-4, with D unclear. V lost 4 bases, J lost 8 bases, and 8 bases lay in between. CDR1 DFQATT and CDR2 SNEGSKA come from the germline V gene (reference sequence). The CDR3 covers 11 residues. CDR3 DNA sequence: TGCAGTGCTAAAATCAGAGAAAAACTGTTTTTT. As protein: CSAKIREKLFF.

CDR3 in DNA: TGTGCCAGCAGTTTGGGAGGGACGAACACTGAAGCTTTCTTT. This translates into CASSLGGTNTEAFF. The rearrangement uses TRBV28 and TRBJ1-1; D might be TRBD1 (5 bases). The CDR3 extends over 14 amino acids. Germline lookup yields CDR1 MDHEN and CDR2 SYDVKM. V was cut by 3 bases and J by 1 base, with 9 bases left in between.

Only a few counts were recorded for this clone. The V call is TRBV19, the J call TRBJ2-5; the match to TRBD2 covers 10 bases. The V and J ends lost 3 bases and 4 bases, in that order; junction bases with no gene match: 11. CDR1 and CDR2 (germline): LNHDA, SQIVND (reference sequence). This CDR3 has 17 residues. The CDR3 sequence is CASSIFGSGRAAETQYF. The DNA of the CDR3 is TGTGCCAGTAGTATTTTCGGAAGCGGGAGGGCCGCAGAGACCCAGTACTTC. The entire variable domain, with the rest obtained from reference TRBV19 and TRBJ2-5, is as follows: DGGITQSPKYLFRKEGQNVTLSCEQNLNHDAMYWYRQDPGQGLRLIYYSQIVNDFQKGDIAEGYSVSREKKESFPLTVTSAQKNPTAFYLCASSIFGSGRAAETQYFGPGTRLLVL.

The chain couples TRBV10-2 to TRBJ1-5; no firm D call. Per germline, CDR1 WSHSY and CDR2 SAAADI. The CDR3 contains 13 residues. Trimming removed 4 bases at V and 0 bases at J, with 4 bases between. The DNA of the CDR3 is TGCGCCAGCAGTGCCAATAGCAATCAGCCCCAGCATTTT. This gives the protein CASSANSNQPQHF.

The chain combines TRBV18 with TRBJ2-7, with TRBD2 matching 8 bases. CDR3 length: 16 residues. The germline gives CDR1 KGHSH, CDR2 LQKENI. Trimming removed 3 bases from V and 0 bases from J; junction bases left unmatched: 7. The CDR3 DNA reads TGTGCCAGCTCACCCGTCGGGAGGGGGGCCTCCTACGAGCAGTACTTC. Translation gives CASSPVGRGASYEQYF.

The chain combines TRBV28 with TRBJ2-7; the D gene is possibly TRBD1 (6 bases). There are 14 residues in the CDR3. V was trimmed by 7 bases and J by 2 bases, leaving 15 bases between them. Germline loops: CDR1 MDHEN, CDR2 SYDVKM. CDR3: CASNPAGVTYEQYF. The CDR3 coding sequence is TGTGCCAGCAACCCGGCAGGGGTTACCTACGAGCAGTACTTC.

The chain links TRBV6-4 to TRBJ1-6; D uncertain. There are 15 residues in the CDR3. Germline V gene data show CDR1 as MRHNA and CDR2 as SNTAGT. Trimming removed 6 bases from V and 7 bases from J, with 16 bases in between. The CDR3 protein is CASRSWEVRNSPLHF. The CDR3, as DNA: TGTGCCAGCAGGTCCTGGGAGGTTAGAAATTCACCCCTCCACTTT.

The V call is TRBV5-1, the J call TRBJ2-1, with TRBD2 matching over 11 bases. Unmatched junction bases numbered 3, after V lost 2 bases and J lost 5 bases. This CDR3 region has 15 residues. Looked up from germline, CDR1 is SGHRS and CDR2 is YFSETQ. The CDR3 spells CASSLGTSGNNEQFF. The CDR3 nucleotides read TGCGCCAGCAGCTTAGGGACTAGCGGTAACAATGAGCAGTTCTTC.

In this sample, this clone turned up a few times. The chain links TRBV28 to TRBJ1-2; D is ambiguous. This CDR3 region has 15 residues. The germline V gene encodes CDR1 MDHEN and CDR2 SYDVKM. V gave up 8 bases and J gave up 4 bases, with 20 bases separating them. As DNA, the CDR3 is TGTGCCAGCGAGGGCAGTCCCGGAGCGGGCTATGGCTACACCTTC. It encodes CASEGSPGAGYGYTF.

On this clone: No conserved phenylalanine or tryptophan is present at the end of the CDR3, so a read error is the likely explanation. The limits of the CDR3 on the DNA are not certain, so only TCRdb's listed CDR3 is given. This sequence joins TRBV24-1 and TRBJ2-7; the DNA was not used to check the table's D call, TRBD2. The CDR3 is 10 residues long, counting both termini. The germline gives CDR1 KGHDR, CDR2 SFDVKD. The CDR3 spells CATKEGGAIG.

The V call is TRBV4-1, the J call TRBJ1-1; D is ambiguous. Per the germline V gene, CDR1 is MGHRA and CDR2 is YSYEKL. The CDR3 has 16 amino acids. Trimming removed 4 bases at V and 2 bases at J, with 17 bases between. DNA for the CDR3: TGCGCCAGCAGCCCGGAGGGAAAGGGAAGAAACACTGAAGCTTTCTTT. This codes for CASSPEGKGRNTEAFF.

The J gene is TRBJ2-3, the V gene TRBV5-4; 7 bases are a match to TRBD1. Germline loops: CDR1 SGHNT, CDR2 YYREEE (reference sequence). The CDR3 covers 15 residues. V lost 4 bases and J lost 4; bases outside the gene matches: 9. The CDR3 sequence: CASSPQGERADTQYF. The DNA of the CDR3 is TGTGCCAGCAGCCCGCAGGGGGAGAGGGCAGATACGCAGTATTTT.

The chain recombines TRBV29-1 with TRBJ1-3; no reliable D call. The length of the CDR3 is 11 residues. CDR1 and CDR2 (germline): SQVTM, ANQGSEA. V lost 7 bases and J lost 4, with 8 bases in between. The CDR3 here is CSGYRGNTIYF. DNA for the CDR3: TGCAGCGGTTACCGGGGAAACACCATATATTTT.

This clone occurred once. The chain links TRBV7-9 to TRBJ2-5; TRBD1 agrees at 8 bases. Germline CDR1 is SEHNR and CDR2 is FQNEAQ (reference sequence). V lost 7 bases to trimming and J lost 6 bases; unmatched junction nucleotides: 13. The CDR3 consists of 15 residues. The CDR3 sequence: CASTPADRGRKTQYF. CDR3 in DNA: TGTGCCAGCACCCCGGCCGACAGGGGACGAAAGACCCAGTACTTC.

The chain carries TRBV6-2 or TRBV6-3 and TRBJ1-4; D call uncertain. This CDR3 is 17 amino acids long. Trimming shortened V by 2 bases and J by 7 bases, and 20 bases separated the two germline ends. Germline assignment: CDR1 MNHEY and CDR2 SVGEGT. The CDR3 protein is CASSYDRSTAVGEKLFF. The CDR3 DNA follows: TGTGCCAGCAGTTACGATCGATCCACAGCAGTAGGTGAAAAACTGTTTTTT.

Details on this clone: Within the sample, other DNA sequences also encode this same CDR3. V and J are TRBV19 and TRBJ1-4, with no clear D. This CDR3 has 14 residues. Trimming removed 3 bases at V and 5 bases at J, with 10 bases between. The germline gives CDR1 LNHDA, CDR2 SQIVND (reference sequence). The chain's CDR3 is CASSIPGLNEKLFF. CDR3 coding DNA: TGTGCCAGTAGTATTCCCGGACTGAATGAAAAACTGTTTTTT.

V usage is TRBV7-8 and J usage is TRBJ2-3; D unclear. Germline CDR1 reads SGHVS; CDR2 reads FQNEAQ. V shed 3 bases and J shed 1 base, with 8 bases lying between them. This CDR3 has 14 residues. The CDR3 DNA follows: TGTGCCAGCAGCTTTATCCGGGGCACAGATACGCAGTATTTT. Translating gives CASSFIRGTDTQYF.

This clone has just a few counts. The chain recombines TRBV24-1 with TRBJ2-2; 7 bases match TRBD1. CDR3 size: 16 residues. The germline CDR1 and CDR2 sequences are KGHDR and SFDVKD. Trimming at V came to 5 bases and at J to 1 base, leaving 6 bases not matched to a gene. CDR3 sequence: CATSALRQGNTGELFF. The CDR3 DNA follows: TGTGCCACCAGTGCATTGAGACAGGGGAACACCGGGGAGCTGTTTTTT.